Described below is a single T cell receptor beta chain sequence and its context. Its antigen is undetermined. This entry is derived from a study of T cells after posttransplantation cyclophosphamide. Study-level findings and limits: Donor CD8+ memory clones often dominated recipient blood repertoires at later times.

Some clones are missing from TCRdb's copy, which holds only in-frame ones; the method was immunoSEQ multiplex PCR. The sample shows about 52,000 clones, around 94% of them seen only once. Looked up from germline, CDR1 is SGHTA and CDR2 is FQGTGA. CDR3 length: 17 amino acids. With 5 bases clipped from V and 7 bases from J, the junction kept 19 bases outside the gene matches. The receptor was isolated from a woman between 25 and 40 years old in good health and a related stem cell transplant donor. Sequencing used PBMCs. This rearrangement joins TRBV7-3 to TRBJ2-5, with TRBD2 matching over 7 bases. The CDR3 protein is CASSRDPPRSGEGTQYF. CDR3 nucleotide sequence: TGTGCCAGCAGCCGAGACCCCCCACGCAGCGGGGAGGGGACCCAGTACTTC.